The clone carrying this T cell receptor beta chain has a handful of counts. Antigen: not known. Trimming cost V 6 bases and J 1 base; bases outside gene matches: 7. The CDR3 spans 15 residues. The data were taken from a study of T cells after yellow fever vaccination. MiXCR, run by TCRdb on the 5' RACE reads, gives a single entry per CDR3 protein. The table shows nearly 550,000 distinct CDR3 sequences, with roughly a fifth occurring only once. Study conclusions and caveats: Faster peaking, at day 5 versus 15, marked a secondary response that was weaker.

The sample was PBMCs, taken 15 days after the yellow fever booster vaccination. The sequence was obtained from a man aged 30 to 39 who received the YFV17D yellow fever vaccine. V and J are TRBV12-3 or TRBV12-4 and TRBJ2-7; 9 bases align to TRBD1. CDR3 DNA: TGTGCCAGCAGCTCCCGGGACAGGGAATCCTACGAGCAGTACTTC. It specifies CASSSRDRESYEQYF.